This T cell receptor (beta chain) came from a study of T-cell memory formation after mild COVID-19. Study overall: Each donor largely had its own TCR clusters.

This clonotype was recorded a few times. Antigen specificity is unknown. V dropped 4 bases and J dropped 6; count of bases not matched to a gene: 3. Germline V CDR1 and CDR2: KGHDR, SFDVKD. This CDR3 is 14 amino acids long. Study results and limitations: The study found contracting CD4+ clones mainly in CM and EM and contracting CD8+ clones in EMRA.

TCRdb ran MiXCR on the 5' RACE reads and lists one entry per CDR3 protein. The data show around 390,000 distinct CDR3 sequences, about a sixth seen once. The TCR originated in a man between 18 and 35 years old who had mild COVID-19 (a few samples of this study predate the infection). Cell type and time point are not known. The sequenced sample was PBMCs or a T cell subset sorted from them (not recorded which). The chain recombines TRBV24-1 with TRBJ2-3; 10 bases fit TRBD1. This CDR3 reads CATSEAGQGDTQYF. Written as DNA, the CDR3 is TGTGCCACCAGTGAAGCGGGACAGGGGGATACGCAGTATTTT.